This T cell receptor (beta chain) was recorded in a study of control samples from healthy donors and cancer patients. This CDR3 comprises 11 residues. CDR1 MDHEN and CDR2 SYDVKM come from the germline V gene. V dropped 1 base and J dropped 7 bases, with 4 bases sitting between them. This clone occurred many times. TCRdb's copy holds only in-frame clones and misses some; the assay was immunoSEQ multiplex PCR. The sample records 150,000 to 200,000 clones, 90% being singletons. The clonotype comes from a woman aged 45-60 years in good health. Sequencing was done on a sample of blood. The chain carries TRBV28 and TRBJ1-2; D gene ambiguous. In nucleotides, the CDR3 is TGTGCCAGCAGTTTATTCTTTGGCTACACCTTC. Its translation is CASSLFFGYTF.